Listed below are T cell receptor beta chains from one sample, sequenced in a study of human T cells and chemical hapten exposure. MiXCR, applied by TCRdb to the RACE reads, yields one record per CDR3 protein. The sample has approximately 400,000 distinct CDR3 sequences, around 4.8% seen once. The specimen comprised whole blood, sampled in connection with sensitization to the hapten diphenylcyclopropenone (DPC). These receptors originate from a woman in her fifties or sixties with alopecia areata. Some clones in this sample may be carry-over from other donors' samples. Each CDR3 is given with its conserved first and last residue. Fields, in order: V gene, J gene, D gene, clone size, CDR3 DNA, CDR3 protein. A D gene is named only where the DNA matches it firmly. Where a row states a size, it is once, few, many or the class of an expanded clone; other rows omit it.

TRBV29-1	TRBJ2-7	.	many	TGCAGGCTCCTACACAGGGAGGGGTGCGAGCAGTACTTC	CRLLHREGCEQYF
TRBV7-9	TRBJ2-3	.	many	TGTGCCAGCAGCTGGGGGACTCTTACCACAGATACGCAGTATTTT	CASSWGTLTTDTQYF
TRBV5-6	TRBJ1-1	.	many	TGTGCCAGCAGCTTATTAGCTGAAGCTTTCTTT	CASSLLAEAFF
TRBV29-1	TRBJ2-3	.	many	TGCAGCGTTGCCATCCTAGTCGCGGATACGCAGTATTTT	CSVAILVADTQYF
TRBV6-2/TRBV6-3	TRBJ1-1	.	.	TGTGCCAGCAGTGACAGGTGGACTGAAGCTTTCTTT	CASSDRWTEAFF
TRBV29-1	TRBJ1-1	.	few	TGCAGCGGGGAGGAGGGGTCTTCAGCCGAAGCTTTCTTT	CSGEEGSSAEAFF
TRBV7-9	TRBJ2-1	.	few	TGTGCCAGCAGTTGGGACGCAAATTTACCCCACAATGAGCAGTTCTTC	CASSWDANLPHNEQFF
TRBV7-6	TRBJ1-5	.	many	TGTGCCAGCAGCTTAGAAGCCGGTGCGCAGAGTAGCGATCAGCCCCAGCATTTT	CASSLEAGAQSSDQPQHF
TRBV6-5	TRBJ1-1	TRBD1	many	TGTGCCAGCGGCAGACAGGGGGTAATCACTGAAGCTTTCTTT	CASGRQGVITEAFF
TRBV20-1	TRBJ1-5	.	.	TGCAGTGCCGCTCCCCCCTGGGCGGATCAGCCCCAGCATTTT	CSAAPPWADQPQHF
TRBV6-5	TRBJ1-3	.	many	TGTGCCAGCAATGTGGGGCAGCCTAACTCTGGAAACACCATATATTTT	CASNVGQPNSGNTIYF
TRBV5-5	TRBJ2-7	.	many	TGTGCCAGCAGATCCCGGGACCCCTACGAGCAGTACTTC	CASRSRDPYEQYF
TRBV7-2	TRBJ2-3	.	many	TGTGCCAGCAGCTTAGCTGGTACGCAGTATTTT	CASSLAGTQYF
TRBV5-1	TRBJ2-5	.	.	TGCGCCAGCAGCTTGGCCTGGCAGGGGGAGACCCAGTACTTC	CASSLAWQGETQYF
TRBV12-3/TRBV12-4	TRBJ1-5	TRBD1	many	TGTGCCAGCAGTTTTGCGCAGGGGGCGAGTCAGCCCCAGCATTTT	CASSFAQGASQPQHF
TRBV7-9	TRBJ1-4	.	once	TGTGCCAGCAGCGGAATTACATGGGGAACTAATGAAAAACTGTTTTTT	CASSGITWGTNEKLFF
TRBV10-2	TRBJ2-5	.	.	TGCGCCAGCAGTGATCAGGACAGAATGGAGACCCAGTACTTC	CASSDQDRMETQYF
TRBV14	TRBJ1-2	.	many	TGTGCCAGCAGCAGACTGGCGAACTGGGCCTCCTGGGACTATGGCTACACCTTC	CASSRLANWASWDYGYTF
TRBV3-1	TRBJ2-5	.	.	TGTGCCAGCAGCCATCCGGGAACAACGCGAGAGACCCAGTACTTC	CASSHPGTTRETQYF
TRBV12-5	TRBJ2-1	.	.	TGTGCTAGTGGTTTGCCGCAGGGCTCCTACAATGAGCAGTTCTTC	CASGLPQGSYNEQFF
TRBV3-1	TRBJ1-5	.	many	TGTGCCAGCAGCCAAGGGGGGGTCGGGAATCAGCCCCAGCATTTT	CASSQGGVGNQPQHF
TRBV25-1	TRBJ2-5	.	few	TGTGCCAGCAGTGAAAATGGATTCCAAGAGACCCAGTACTTC	CASSENGFQETQYF
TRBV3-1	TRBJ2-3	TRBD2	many	TGTGCCAGCAGCCAAGATTACAGCGGGGGGGAAGGAGTCGCAGATACGCAGTATTTT	CASSQDYSGGEGVADTQYF
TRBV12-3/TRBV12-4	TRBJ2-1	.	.	TGTGCCAGCAGTTTAGGGCCGCAATCCGATGAGCAGTTCTTC	CASSLGPQSDEQFF
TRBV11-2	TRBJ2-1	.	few	TGTGCCAGCAGCTTAGTCGGTAGTGGGACAGAGCAGTTCTTC	CASSLVGSGTEQFF
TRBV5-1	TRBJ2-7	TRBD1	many	TGCGCCAGCAGCCTTACCGGGACAGGGGTATACGAGCAGTACTTC	CASSLTGTGVYEQYF
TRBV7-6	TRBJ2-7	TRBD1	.	TGTGCCAGCAGCTACCGGACAGGGGGTCCCTCCTACGAGCAGTACTTC	CASSYRTGGPSYEQYF
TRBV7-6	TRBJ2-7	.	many	TGTGCCAGCAGCTTGGGACCGCGCTACGAGCAGTACTTC	CASSLGPRYEQYF
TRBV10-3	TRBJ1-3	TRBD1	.	TGTGCCATCAGTGTACGGGAACAGGGGCTCCCTGGAAACACCATATATTTT	CAISVREQGLPGNTIYF
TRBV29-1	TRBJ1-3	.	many	TGCAGCGTTGCGGTGGCCGGGGTCTCTGGAAACACCATATATTTT	CSVAVAGVSGNTIYF
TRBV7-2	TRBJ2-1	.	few	TGTGCCAGCAAGCTTAGTAGATCGGGAAACAATGAGCAGTTCTTC	CASKLSRSGNNEQFF
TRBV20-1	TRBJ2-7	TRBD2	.	TGCAGTGCTACTGGACTAGCGGGGGATTATGGGCAGCAGTACTTC	CSATGLAGDYGQQYF
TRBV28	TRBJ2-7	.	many	TGTGCCAGCAGTTCACCGGGACCCGGCCAAGGCGAGCAGTACTTC	CASSSPGPGQGEQYF
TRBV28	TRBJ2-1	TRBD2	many	TGTGCCAGCAGTTTGGTCGCAGGGGATTACGCGGGAGGGAGCGAGCAGTTCTTC	CASSLVAGDYAGGSEQFF
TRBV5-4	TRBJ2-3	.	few	TGTGCCAGCAGCTTGCGGGACACAGATACGCAGTATTTT	CASSLRDTDTQYF
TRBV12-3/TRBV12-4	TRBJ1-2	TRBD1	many	TGTGCCAGCAGTTTAGGGACAGGGTCCGGCTACACCTTC	CASSLGTGSGYTF
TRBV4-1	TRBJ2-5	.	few	TGCGCCAGCAGCCAAGATTTGGGGGGTCCCGTAGAGACCCAGTACTTC	CASSQDLGGPVETQYF
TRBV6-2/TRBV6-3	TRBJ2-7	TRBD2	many	TGTGCCTCCCACTCCCCATTAGCGGGTACCTACGAGCAGTACTTC	CASHSPLAGTYEQYF
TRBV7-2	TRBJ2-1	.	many	TGTGCCAGCAGCCCCGGCCCCGTATCGGATGAGCAGTTCTTC	CASSPGPVSDEQFF
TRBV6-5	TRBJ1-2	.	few	TGTGCCAGCAGGGACACCTACTATGGCTACACCTTC	CASRDTYYGYTF
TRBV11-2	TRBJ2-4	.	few	TGTGCCAGCAGCTTAGTTAGGGGCCTGATAAAAAACATTCAGTACTTC	CASSLVRGLIKNIQYF
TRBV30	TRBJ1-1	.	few	TGTGCCTGGACGGGCACCCTTCGAACGGAAGCTTTCTTT	CAWTGTLRTEAFF
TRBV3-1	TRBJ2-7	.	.	TGTGCCAGCAGCCAAGATAACGGGGACGAGCAGTACTTC	CASSQDNGDEQYF
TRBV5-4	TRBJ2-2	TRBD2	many	TGTGCCAGCAGCCCCAGACTAGCGGGAGTCACCGGGGAGCTGTTTTTT	CASSPRLAGVTGELFF